The 9 T cell receptor beta chains below were found in one sample sequenced in a study of low-dose radiotherapy and immunotherapy resistance in tumors (dated by TCRdb to between 2021 and 2022). The intended sense of this specimen's time point label: before trial treatment. Sequencing was performed on an Illumina HiSeq 2500. To make first-strand cDNA, Superscript III was used along with a set of TRAV- and TRBV-specific primers so that both the TCRalpha and TCRbeta chains were covered. TCRs were amplified for about 19 PCR cycles with Phusion, using a constant-region primer paired with the adapter attached to the V primers. The public reads were quality trimmed at Q25 with fastp and then assembled into clones with MiXCR by TCRdb, keeping productive beta chains. When rows share a CDR3 protein, they turn into one entry using the most common DNA and genes. The sample profile shows some 60,000 distinct CDR3 sequences; approximately 26% of them were found once. The leading ten clones occupy around 6.7% of the sample.

The sample in question was PBMCs, obtained before treatment. The receptor source for this set is a male donor with rectosigmoid adenocarcinoma.

Concerning this clonotype itself: A far larger clone is only one base removed, so a read error is likely. The chain uses TRBV28 and TRBJ2-7; a possible D gene is TRBD2 (6 bases). V lost 10 bases, J lost 7 bases, and 23 bases lay in between. The CDR3 has 14 amino acids. Germline V gives CDR1 MDHEN, CDR2 SYDVKM. This CDR3 is CATSDGSSYNEQYF. The CDR3 bases are TGTGCCACGTCGGACGGGAGCTCCTACAATGAGCAGTACTTC.

This clonotype was detected many times. The chain uses TRBV19 and TRBJ2-3, with TRBD1 as a possible D gene (6 bases). The germline V gene has CDR1 LNHDA and CDR2 SQIVND (reference sequence). CDR3 length equals 18 residues. V was cut by 2 bases and J by 1 base, with 19 bases left in between. The CDR3 bases are TGTGCCAGTAGTATAATTGAAGGTACGGGACATCGCACAGATACGCAGTATTTT. This codes for CASSIIEGTGHRTDTQYF. Looking up the rest from reference TRBV19 and TRBJ2-3 gives the full variable domain: DGGITQSPKYLFRKEGQNVTLSCEQNLNHDAMYWYRQDPGQGLRLIYYSQIVNDFQKGDIAEGYSVSREKKESFPLTVTSAQKNPTAFYLCASSIIEGTGHRTDTQYFGPGTRLTVL.

This clonotype was observed many times. This chain uses TRBV7-8 with TRBJ2-1; TRBD2 matches at 8 bases. V shed 0 bases and J 9 bases; nucleotides not matched to a gene: 13. This CDR3 has 17 amino acids. Germline lookup yields CDR1 SGHVS and CDR2 FQNEAQ. CDR3 DNA sequence: TGTGCCAGCAGCTTAGCGTATGGCCGGGGGGGCCGGGGTGAGCAGTTCTTC. It is translated as CASSLAYGRGGRGEQFF.

At least ten counts were recorded for this clonotype. As DNA, the CDR3 is TGTGCCAGCAGTTGGGTCAGGAACACTGAAGCTTTCTTT. Its translation is CASSWVRNTEAFF. This chain connects TRBV12-3 or TRBV12-4 to TRBJ1-1; D uncertain. V lost 4 bases and J 1 base, leaving 7 bases between the germline ends. The CDR3 loop spans 13 amino acids.

This clonotype was seen many times. The chain employs TRBV5-6 and TRBJ1-2; tentatively, D is TRBD1 (5 bases). Trimming removed 4 bases from V and 3 bases from J, with 16 bases in between. CDR1 is SGHDT and CDR2 is YYEEEE in the germline V gene. The CDR3 has 15 residues. The CDR3 region has the DNA TGTGCCAGCAGCCCGACCCTGGACATTTACTATGGCTACACCTTC. Residues: CASSPTLDIYYGYTF.

This clonotype was seen more than once but under ten times. This sequence is one base from a far larger clone and is likely a read error. The genes are TRBV6-2 or TRBV6-3 and TRBJ2-1; 10 nucleotides agree with TRBD1. The CDR3 runs 15 residues. V shed 7 bases, J shed 10 bases, and the junction held 13 bases outside the gene matches. Germline V lookup: CDR1 MNHEY, CDR2 SVGEGT. The CDR3 sequence: CASTELPDRGDEQFF. The CDR3 DNA sequence: TGTGCCAGCACCGAACTCCCGGACAGGGGGGACGAGCAGTTCTTC.

The rearrangement joins TRBV29-1 to TRBJ2-1; 12 bases align to TRBD2. CDR1 is SQVTM and CDR2 is ANQGSEA in the germline V gene. The length of the CDR3 is 14 residues. V trimming: 6 bases; J trimming: 7 bases; junction bases outside the gene matches: 7. The CDR3 nucleotides read TGCAGCGTCTCACTAGCGGGAGGCCGGAATGAGCAGTTCTTC. Encoded protein: CSVSLAGGRNEQFF.

This clonotype was found many times. J is TRBJ2-7 and V is TRBV29-1; D is possibly TRBD2 (5 bases). The CDR3 consists of 10 residues. V lost 4 bases, J lost 5 bases, and 6 bases lay in between. Germline V gene data show CDR1 as SQVTM and CDR2 as ANQGSEA. The CDR3 DNA is TGCAGCGTTGTCGGGGACGAGCAGTACTTC. Amino acids: CSVVGDEQYF.

Many counts were recorded for this clonotype. This sequence joins TRBV5-6 and TRBJ2-7; 9 bases are a match to TRBD2. With 5 bases clipped from V and 7 bases from J, the junction kept 13 bases outside the gene matches. Germline assignment: CDR1 SGHDT and CDR2 YYEEEE. CDR3 size: 15 residues. The CDR3 DNA reads TGTGCCAGCAGACCGGGGACTAGCCCGCGCGAGGAGCAGTACTTC. Residues: CASRPGTSPREEQYF.